The 11 T cell receptor beta chains given below trace back to one sample, sequenced in a study of T cell repertoires in ileal Crohn's disease. Only in-frame clones appear in the TCRdb table, and some are missing; sequencing was by immunoSEQ multiplex PCR. The sample carries roughly 5,800 clones, about 95% recorded once. The sample taken for sequencing was ileal tissue. These receptors all stem from an adult with Crohn's disease.

J is TRBJ2-7 and V is TRBV16; possibly TRBD1 for D (6 bases). The length of the CDR3 is 12 residues. The V end was cut by 4 bases, the J end by 7 bases, with 11 bases between. Germline V lookup: CDR1 KGHSY, CDR2 FQNENV. The CDR3 DNA sequence: TGTGCCAGCAGCCTCAGGGGAAGGGAGCAGTACGTC. Residues: CASSLRGREQYV.

The genes are TRBV18 and TRBJ1-2; D may be TRBD1 (6 bases). Between the trimmed V and J ends, which lost 5 bases and 4 bases, there was a span of 17 bases. The CDR3 loop spans 15 amino acids. Germline V gene lookup returns CDR1 KGHSH and CDR2 LQKENI. The CDR3 region has the DNA TGTGCCAGCTCAATCGGCCACAGGGAGATCTATGGCTACACCTTC. Encoded protein: CASSIGHREIYGYTF. Full variable domain (remainder filled in from reference TRBV18 and TRBJ1-2): NAGVMQNPRHLVRRRGQEARLRCSPMKGHSHVYWYRQLPEEGLKFMVYLQKENIIDESGMPKERFSAEFPKEGPSILRIQQVVRGDSAAYFCASSIGHREIYGYTFGSGTRLTVV.

The V gene is TRBV11-3, the J gene TRBJ2-3; 8 nucleotides align to TRBD2. Germline V gene lookup returns CDR1 SGHNT and CDR2 YENEEA. This CDR3 region has 16 residues. Trimming removed 5 bases from V and 2 bases from J; junction bases left unmatched: 9. The CDR3 DNA sequence: TGTGCCAGCAGCCGAAGTGTAGCGGGGTACACAGATACGCAGTATTTT. It encodes CASSRSVAGYTDTQYF.

The J gene is TRBJ2-1, the V gene TRBV18; a weak D match, TRBD1 (5 bases). Germline V gene sequence: CDR1 KGHSH, CDR2 LQKENI. Trimming left V 6 bases short and J 0 bases short, with 12 bases between. The CDR3 totals 15 residues. The CDR3 DNA follows: TGTGCCAGCTCTTCGGACACGGGCTCCTACAATGAGCAGTTCTTC. Its protein product is CASSSDTGSYNEQFF.

The chain has TRBV5-1 and TRBJ2-5, with a possible D match to TRBD2 (5 bases). V lost 1 base, J lost 5 bases, and 15 bases lay in between. The CDR3 contains 15 residues. Germline loops: CDR1 SGHRS, CDR2 YFSETQ. The CDR3 nucleotides are TGCGCCAGCAGCTTGTCGTTTGGAGGAACCGAGACCCAGTACTTC. Amino acids: CASSLSFGGTETQYF.

Written as DNA, the CDR3 is TGTGCCAGCAGTACCTTTGGAGGGGGCCGGGAAAAACTGTTTTTT. It translates to CASSTFGGGREKLFF. The chain couples TRBV6-1 to TRBJ1-4, with TRBD1 matching 7 bases. CDR1 is MNHNS, CDR2 SASEGT, per germline. The V and J ends lost 5 bases and 8 bases, in that order; junction bases with no gene match: 11. The CDR3 runs 15 residues.

The chain carries TRBV10-2 and TRBJ2-5; 9 bases map to TRBD1. V shed 6 bases and J 3 bases; nucleotides not matched to a gene: 5. The CDR3 runs 14 residues. Germline loops: CDR1 WSHSY, CDR2 SAAADI. CDR3: CASSSGQGKETQYF. CDR3 nucleotides: TGCGCCAGCAGCTCGGGACAGGGAAAAGAGACCCAGTACTTC.

The CDR3 bases are TGTGCCACCAGCAGAGATCCCGGGACAGGGAATGAAAAACTGTTTTTT. Translating gives CATSRDPGTGNEKLFF. The rearrangement joins TRBV15 to TRBJ1-4; TRBD1 aligns across 9 bases. The CDR3 is 16 residues long. Germline trimming cut 0 bases from V and 5 bases from J; bases unmatched to any gene: 4. Germline V gives CDR1 LNHNV, CDR2 YYDKDF (reference sequence).

The gene calls are TRBV30 and TRBJ1-6; D call uncertain. In germline, CDR1 is GTSNPN, CDR2 SVGIG (reference sequence). The CDR3 has 14 amino acids. V lost 1 base to trimming and J lost 9 bases, with 13 bases between them. The CDR3 DNA reads as TGTGCCTGGAGTGATGGCAGTATTACTTCACCCCTCCACTTT. This translates into CAWSDGSITSPLHF. Based on the CDR3 plus reference TRBV30 and TRBJ1-6, the full variable domain is SQTIHQWPATLVQPVGSPLSLECTVEGTSNPNLYWYRQAAGRGLQLLFYSVGIGQISSEVPQNLSASRPQDRQFILSSKKLLLSDSGFYLCAWSDGSITSPLHFGNGTRLTVT.

The chain has TRBV5-1 and TRBJ1-6; 9 nucleotides match TRBD1. Trimming cost V 4 bases and J 8 bases; bases outside gene matches: 10. This CDR3 region has 16 residues. Germline-derived CDR1 and CDR2 are SGHRS and YFSETQ. The DNA of the CDR3 is TGCGCCAGCAGCGACGCACAGGGGGCGCGCGATTCACCCCTCCACTTT. Protein sequence: CASSDAQGARDSPLHF.

J is TRBJ2-5 and V is TRBV18, with 7 bases aligning to TRBD1. This CDR3 contains 14 residues. Germline V CDR1 and CDR2: KGHSH, LQKENI. V trimming: 4 bases; J trimming: 0 bases; junction bases outside the gene matches: 2. The CDR3 DNA follows: TGTGCCAGCTCACGACAGGGAAACCAAGAGACCCAGTACTTC. Protein: CASSRQGNQETQYF.